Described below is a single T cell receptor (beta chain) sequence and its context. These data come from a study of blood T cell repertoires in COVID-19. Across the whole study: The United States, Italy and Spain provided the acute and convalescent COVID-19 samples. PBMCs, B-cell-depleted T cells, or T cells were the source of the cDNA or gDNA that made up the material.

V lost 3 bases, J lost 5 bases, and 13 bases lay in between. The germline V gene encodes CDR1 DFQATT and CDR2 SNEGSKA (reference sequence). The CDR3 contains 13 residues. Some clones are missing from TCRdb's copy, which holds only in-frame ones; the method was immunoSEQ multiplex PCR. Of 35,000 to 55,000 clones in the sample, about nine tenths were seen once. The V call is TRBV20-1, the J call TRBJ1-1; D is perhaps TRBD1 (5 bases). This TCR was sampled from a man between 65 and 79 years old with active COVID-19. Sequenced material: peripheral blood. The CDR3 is CSASQGRRTEAFF. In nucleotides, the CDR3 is TGCAGTGCTAGTCAGGGTAGGCGGACTGAAGCTTTCTTT.